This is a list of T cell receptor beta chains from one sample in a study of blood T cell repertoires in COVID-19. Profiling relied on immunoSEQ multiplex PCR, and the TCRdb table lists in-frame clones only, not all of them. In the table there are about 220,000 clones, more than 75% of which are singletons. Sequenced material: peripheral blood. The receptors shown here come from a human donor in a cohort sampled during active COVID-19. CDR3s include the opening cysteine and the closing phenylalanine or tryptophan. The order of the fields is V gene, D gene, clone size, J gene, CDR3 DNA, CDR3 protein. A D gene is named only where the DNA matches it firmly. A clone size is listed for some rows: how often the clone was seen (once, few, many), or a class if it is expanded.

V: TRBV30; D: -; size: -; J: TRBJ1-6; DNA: TGTGCCTGGAGTTCTAGGACAGATTCACCCCTCCACTTT; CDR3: CAWSSRTDSPLHF
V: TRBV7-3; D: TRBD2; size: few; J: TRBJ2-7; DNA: TGTGCCAGCAGCTTCACGACTAGCGGTGGCGAGCAGTACTTC; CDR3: CASSFTTSGGEQYF
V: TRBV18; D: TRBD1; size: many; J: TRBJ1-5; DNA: TGTGCCAGCTCACCAGAAGGTGGGACAGGGGGCCGGAATCAGCCCCAGCATTTT; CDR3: CASSPEGGTGGRNQPQHF
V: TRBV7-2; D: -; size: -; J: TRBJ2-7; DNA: TGTGCCAGCAGCTTAGAGGCGGCAGTCGAGCAGTACTTC; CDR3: CASSLEAAVEQYF
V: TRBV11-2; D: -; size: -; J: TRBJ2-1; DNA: TGTGCCAGCTCCCTCCCGCGGGCGAGACTAGTATACAATGAGCAGTTCTTC; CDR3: CASSLPRARLVYNEQFF
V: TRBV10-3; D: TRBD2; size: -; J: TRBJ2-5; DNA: TGTGCCATCAGTGCTCGGGCTAGCGGGAGGTTCCAAGAGACCCAGTACTTC; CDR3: CAISARASGRFQETQYF
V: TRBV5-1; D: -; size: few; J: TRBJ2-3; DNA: TGCGCCAGCAGCTTGGCCGAGGGCTCTAGCACAGATACGCAGTATTTT; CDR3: CASSLAEGSSTDTQYF
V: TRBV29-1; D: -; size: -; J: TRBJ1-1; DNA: TGCAGCGTCCAGACAAATCTGAACACTGAAGCTTTCTTT; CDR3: CSVQTNLNTEAFF
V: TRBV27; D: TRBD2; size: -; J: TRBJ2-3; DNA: TGTGCCAGCAAACGGGCGGGAGACACAGATACGCAGTATTTT; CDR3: CASKRAGDTDTQYF
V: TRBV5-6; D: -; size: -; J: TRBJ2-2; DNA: TGTGCCAGCAGCTTGGTTCGGCTAGCTGTTACCGGGGAGCTGTTTTTT; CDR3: CASSLVRLAVTGELFF
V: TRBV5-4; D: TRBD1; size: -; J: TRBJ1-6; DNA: TGTGCCAGCAGTTTCTGGACAGGGGAAAATTCACCCCTCCACTTT; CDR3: CASSFWTGENSPLHF
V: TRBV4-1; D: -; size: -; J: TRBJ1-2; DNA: TGCGCCAGCAGCCAAGGTCTGGCGGCTACAAGCTATGGCTACACCTTC; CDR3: CASSQGLAATSYGYTF
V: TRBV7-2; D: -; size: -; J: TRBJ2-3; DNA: TGTGCCAGCAGCTTAGCGCTCAGCATAATTGCGGCAGATACGCAGTATTTT; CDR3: CASSLALSIIAADTQYF
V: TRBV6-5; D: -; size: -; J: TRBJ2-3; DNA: TGTGCCAGCACCCCCAGGGCCTCAGATACGCAGTATTTT; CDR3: CASTPRASDTQYF
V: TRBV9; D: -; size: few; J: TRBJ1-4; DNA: TGTGCCAGCAGCGTAGGCGGAGTGGGTACTGAAAAACTGTTTTTT; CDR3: CASSVGGVGTEKLFF
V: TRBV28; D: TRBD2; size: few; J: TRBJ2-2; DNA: TGTGCCAGCACCCATCGACTAGCGGGAGACACCGGGGAGCTGTTTTTT; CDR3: CASTHRLAGDTGELFF
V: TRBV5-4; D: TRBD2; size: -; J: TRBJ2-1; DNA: TGTGCCAGCAGCTTGTGGAGGCGGGGGGACAATGAGCAGTTCTTC; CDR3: CASSLWRRGDNEQFF
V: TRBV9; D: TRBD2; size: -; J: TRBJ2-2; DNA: TGTGCCAGCAGCCCCGGGACTAGCGGCACCGGGGAGCTGTTTTTT; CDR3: CASSPGTSGTGELFF
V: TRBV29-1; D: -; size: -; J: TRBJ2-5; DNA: TGCAGCGTTTCGGAAGAGACCCAGTACTTC; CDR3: CSVSEETQYF
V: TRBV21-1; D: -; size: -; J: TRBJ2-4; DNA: TGTGCCAGCAGCCTTAGGGGCAGGGATAAAGCCAAAAACATTCAGTACTTC; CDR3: CASSLRGRDKAKNIQYF
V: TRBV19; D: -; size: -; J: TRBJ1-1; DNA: TGTGCCAGTAGTATCCAGCGTGACACTGAAGCTTTCTTT; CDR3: CASSIQRDTEAFF
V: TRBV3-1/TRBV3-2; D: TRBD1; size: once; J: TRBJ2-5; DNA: TGTGCCAGCAGCCCCGGGACAGACCGGGGGACCCAGTACTTC; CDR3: CASSPGTDRGTQYF
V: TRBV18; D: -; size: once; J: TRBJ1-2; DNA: TGTGCCAGCTCCTCCGGGGGGCGCAGCTATGGCTACACCTTC; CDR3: CASSSGGRSYGYTF
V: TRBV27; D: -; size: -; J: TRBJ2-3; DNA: TGTGCCAGCAGACACAGTCTGAGGGCCACAGATACGCAGTATTTT; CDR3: CASRHSLRATDTQYF
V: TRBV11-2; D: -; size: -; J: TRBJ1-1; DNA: TGTGCCAGCAGCTTAGCCAGGGCCAACACTGAAGCTTTCTTT; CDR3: CASSLARANTEAFF
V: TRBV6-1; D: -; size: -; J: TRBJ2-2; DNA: TGTGCCAGCAGTGTCTCTGGGGAGTTGAACACCGGGGAGCTGTTTTTT; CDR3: CASSVSGELNTGELFF
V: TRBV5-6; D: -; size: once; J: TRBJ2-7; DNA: TGTGCCAGCAGCACTCTCTACGAGCAGTACTTC; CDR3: CASSTLYEQYF
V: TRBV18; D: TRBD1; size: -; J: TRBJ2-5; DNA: TGTGCCAGCTCACCAAGTATTTCGGGACAGGGTCAAGAGACCCAGTACTTC; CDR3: CASSPSISGQGQETQYF
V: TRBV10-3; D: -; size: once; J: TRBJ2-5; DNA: TGTGCCATCAGAACCGCGGGAGAGACCCAGTACTTC; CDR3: CAIRTAGETQYF
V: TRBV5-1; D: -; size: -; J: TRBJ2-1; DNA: TGCGCCAGCAGCTTGGATCCAGGACTCAATGAGCAGTTCTTC; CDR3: CASSLDPGLNEQFF